The following is a T cell receptor (beta chain) sequence with its context. This sample is drawn from a study of CD8 T cells in Susac syndrome. J was trimmed by 3 bases and V by 3 bases; bases with no gene match: 1. The CDR3 totals 13 residues. Per germline, CDR1 KGHSH and CDR2 LQKENI. An input of about 0.45 to 1 ug of RNA was subjected to reverse transcription using random hexamers. TCRdb independently ran MiXCR on the immunoSEQ multiplex PCR reads; one entry per CDR3 protein. The table records 95,000 to 150,000 distinct CDR3 sequences, less than 95% of them present only once. The chain links TRBV18 to TRBJ1-1, with TRBD1 identical over 7 bases. The clonotype comes from a human donor in good health. Sequenced: CD4+ T cells from PBMCs. The CDR3 protein is CASSPTGDTEAFF. For the CDR3, the DNA is TGTGCCAGCTCACCCACAGGGGACACTGAAGCTTTCTTT.